Shown below are 31 T cell receptor beta chains from a single sample sequenced in a study of cytomegalovirus exposure and HLA in healthy donors. PCR employed 60 Vbeta and 13 Jbeta primers. This table comes from immunoSEQ multiplex PCR, and its TCRdb copy is limited to in-frame clones, with some not included. Of around 300,000 clones detected, under 80% appear once; the ten largest clones hold 2% to 2.5%. Sequencing was performed on PBMCs. The origin of the receptors is a female donor in good health and CMV-seronegative.

As regards this clone: An end of the junction does not agree with germline; a read error may underlie this. V is TRBV7-9 and J is TRBJ1-6; D unresolved. Germline V gene sequence: CDR1 SEHNR, CDR2 FQNEAQ (reference sequence). This CDR3 region has 14 residues. The CDR3 region is CASRRPPGDSPLHF. The CDR3 DNA follows: TGTGCCAGCAGGCGGCCCCCCGGGGATTCCCCCCTCCACTTT.

The chain has TRBV9 and TRBJ2-1; tentative D call: TRBD1 (5 bases). CDR3 size: 13 residues. The V end lost 0 bases, the J end lost 4 bases, and 5 bases lay between the germline ends. Germline CDR1 reads SGDLS; CDR2 reads YYNGEE. CDR3 amino acids: CASSVEGYNEQFF. As DNA, the CDR3 is TGTGCCAGCAGCGTAGAGGGGTACAATGAGCAGTTCTTC.

The gene calls are TRBV4-1 and TRBJ2-1; TRBD2 matches at 10 bases. J lost 5 bases, V lost 2 bases, and 9 bases had no gene match. The germline V gene encodes CDR1 MGHRA and CDR2 YSYEKL. The CDR3 has 17 residues. The CDR3 DNA is TGCGCCAGCAGCCAACCTTCCGGGACTAGCGTCCACAATGAGCAGTTCTTC. Its translation: CASSQPSGTSVHNEQFF.

CDR3 nucleotides: TGCGCCAGCAGCAGACCGGGACAGGCAAAAGAAGAGACCCAGTACTTC. Translation gives CASSRPGQAKEETQYF. V usage is TRBV4-1 and J usage is TRBJ2-5; 8 bases are a match to TRBD1. The CDR3 totals 16 residues. With 5 bases clipped from V and 3 bases from J, the junction kept 11 bases outside the gene matches. Looked up from germline, CDR1 is MGHRA and CDR2 is YSYEKL.

The chain couples TRBV5-1 to TRBJ2-5; 8 bases fit TRBD2. The CDR3 covers 15 residues. The ends lost 2 bases at V and 2 bases at J; junction bases unmatched: 5. Germline assignment: CDR1 SGHRS and CDR2 YFSETQ. The CDR3 DNA reads TGCGCCAGCAGCTTAGGGGAGCGGGAGCAAGAGACCCAGTACTTC. Amino acid sequence: CASSLGEREQETQYF.

This clone occurred a few times. The chain couples TRBV15 to TRBJ1-4; perhaps TRBD1 as D (6 bases). The CDR3 is 19 amino acids. Trimming took off 0 bases at V and 4 bases at J, with 21 bases between the two ends. CDR1 LNHNV and CDR2 YYDKDF come from the germline V gene (reference sequence). CDR3 sequence (DNA): TGTGCCACCAGCAGAGATTCGTATTTATCTGGGGGCCTTAATGAAAAACTGTTTTTT. The encoded protein is CATSRDSYLSGGLNEKLFF.

The J gene is TRBJ2-7, the V gene TRBV28; a weak D match, TRBD1 (6 bases). V gave up 5 bases and J gave up 2 bases, with 13 bases separating them. Germline CDR1 is MDHEN and CDR2 is SYDVKM. The CDR3 spans 14 residues. The CDR3: CASSLTGLTYEQYF. CDR3 nucleotide sequence: TGTGCCAGCAGTCTTACAGGGCTTACCTACGAGCAGTACTTC.

The V and J genes are TRBV6-5 and TRBJ1-5, with TRBD1 as a possible D gene (5 bases). Deletions cut 6 bases from V and 5 bases from J, with 11 bases between. This CDR3 contains 13 residues. The germline CDR1 and CDR2 sequences are MNHEY and SVGAGI. CDR3 region: CASRRGEDQPQHF. The CDR3 DNA sequence: TGTGCCAGCAGACGAGGGGAGGATCAGCCCCAGCATTTT.

This clone occurred once. V is TRBV30 and J is TRBJ2-3; D perhaps matches TRBD2 (7 bases). CDR3 length: 15 amino acids. Germline V gene lookup returns CDR1 GTSNPN and CDR2 SVGIG (reference sequence). V lost 2 bases and J 0 bases, leaving 12 bases between the germline ends. The CDR3 spells CAWSPGGASTDTQYF. The CDR3, as DNA: TGTGCCTGGAGTCCTGGGGGGGCTAGCACAGATACGCAGTATTTT.

The chain employs TRBV27 and TRBJ2-7; 8 bases line up with TRBD2. Trimming removed 0 bases from V and 4 bases from J; junction bases left unmatched: 8. The CDR3 is made up of 16 amino acids. Per germline, CDR1 MNHEY and CDR2 SMNVEV (reference sequence). CDR3 in amino acids: CASSLSTGTSWYEQYF. The CDR3 bases are TGTGCCAGCAGTTTATCTACCGGGACTAGTTGGTACGAGCAGTACTTC.

This clone was recorded once. V and J are TRBV18 and TRBJ2-1, with 10 bases identical to TRBD2. J lost 2 bases, V lost 6 bases, and 7 bases had no gene match. This CDR3 contains 16 residues. Germline loops: CDR1 KGHSH, CDR2 LQKENI. CDR3 coding DNA: TGTGCCAGCTCTCCCGGGACTAGCGTACCCTACAATGAGCAGTTCTTC. This gives the protein CASSPGTSVPYNEQFF.

The rearrangement joins TRBV6-1 to TRBJ2-3; a weak D match, TRBD2 (5 bases). The V gene lost 7 bases and the J gene lost 2 bases, with 16 bases spanning the gap. Per germline, CDR1 MNHNS and CDR2 SASEGT. The CDR3 length is 15 residues. The CDR3 region is CASTEAPGDTDTQYF. The CDR3 region has the DNA TGTGCCAGCACCGAGGCCCCCGGGGACACAGATACGCAGTATTTT.

The count of this clone is one. CDR3 sequence: CASSAQNQPQHF. Written as DNA, the CDR3 is TGTGCCAGCAGCGCCCAGAATCAGCCCCAGCATTTT. The chain links TRBV2 to TRBJ1-5; D remains unclear. Trimming stripped 6 bases from V and 4 bases from J, with 7 bases between. The CDR3 covers 12 residues. Germline assignment: CDR1 SNHLY and CDR2 FYNNEI.

The chain is built from TRBV28 and TRBJ2-2, with unresolved D. The CDR3 sequence is 12 residues long. Germline V gene data show CDR1 as MDHEN and CDR2 as SYDVKM. V was clipped by 6 bases and J by 7 bases, with 9 bases between them. The chain's CDR3 is CASRRQHGELFF. Here the CDR3 DNA reads TGTGCCAGCAGGCGGCAACACGGGGAGCTGTTTTTT.

The genes are TRBV6-5 and TRBJ1-6, with TRBD1 matching 12 bases. There are 16 residues in the CDR3. Germline-derived CDR1 and CDR2 are MNHEY and SVGAGI. Losses at the gene ends were 0 bases for V and 10 bases for J; bases not matched to a gene: 4. CDR3 DNA sequence: TGTGCCAGCAGTTACTCGGGGACAGGGGGCGGATCACCCCTCCACTTT. This gives the protein CASSYSGTGGGSPLHF.

The chain is built from TRBV5-4 and TRBJ1-2; D may be TRBD1 (6 bases). V was clipped by 4 bases and J by 1 base, with 14 bases between them. Per the germline V gene, CDR1 is SGHNT and CDR2 is YYREEE (reference sequence). The CDR3 is 15 residues long. CDR3 sequence: CASSPQTRGNYGYTF. The CDR3 DNA reads TGTGCCAGCAGCCCCCAAACCAGGGGTAACTATGGCTACACCTTC.

Note on this clone: The same CDR3 arises from other DNA sequences in this sample as well. This chain joins TRBV2 and TRBJ2-7; 7 positions agree with TRBD1. The CDR3 runs 13 residues. Germline lookup yields CDR1 SNHLY and CDR2 FYNNEI. The V segment lost 4 bases and the J segment 5 bases; nucleotides outside the gene matches: 5. The CDR3 region is CASSGQGLNEQYF. Here the CDR3 DNA reads TGTGCCAGCAGTGGACAGGGCCTCAACGAGCAGTACTTC. The full variable domain, completed using reference TRBV2 and TRBJ2-7, is EPEVTQTPSHQVTQMGQEVILRCVPISNHLYFYWYRQILGQKVEFLVSFYNNEISEKSEIFDDQFSVERPDGSNFTLKIRSTKLEDSAMYFCASSGQGLNEQYFGPGTRLTVT.

V gene TRBV6-1 combines with J gene TRBJ1-5; D remains ambiguous. V was clipped by 3 bases and J by 0 bases, with 18 bases between them. There are 18 residues in the CDR3. CDR1 is MNHNS, CDR2 SASEGT, per germline. Here the CDR3 reads CASSDAYRRGNSNQPQHF. The CDR3 region has the DNA TGTGCCAGCAGTGACGCCTACAGACGGGGAAATAGCAATCAGCCCCAGCATTTT.

The chain employs TRBV18 and TRBJ1-5, with D perhaps matching TRBD1 (6 bases). The CDR3 runs 15 residues. CDR1 and CDR2 from the germline V gene are KGHSH and LQKENI. Trimming took off 2 bases at V and 1 base at J, with 9 bases between the two ends. CDR3 sequence reads: CASSPGQNSNQPQHF. In DNA, the CDR3 is TGTGCCAGCTCACCAGGACAGAACAGCAATCAGCCCCAGCATTTT.

As to this clone: The junction departs from germline at one end; a sequencing error may be responsible. The chain uses TRBV27 and TRBJ1-2, with TRBD1 matching over 7 bases. CDR3 length: 13 amino acids. Germline assignment: CDR1 MNHEY and CDR2 SMNVEV (reference sequence). The CDR3 region is CAGSFTGDSGYTF. CDR3 nucleotide sequence: TGTGCCGGCAGTTTCACAGGGGATAGTGGCTACACCTTC.

This clone occurred a few times. The J gene is TRBJ1-5, the V gene TRBV6-4; 12 nucleotides match TRBD1. Trimming took 2 bases from V and 5 from J; bases not matched to a gene: 10. Germline V gene sequence: CDR1 MRHNA, CDR2 SNTAGT. The CDR3 totals 18 residues. The CDR3 region is CASSDRDRGRLKYQPQHF. The CDR3 coding sequence is TGTGCCAGCAGTGACCGGGACAGGGGGCGCCTAAAATATCAGCCCCAGCATTTT.

CDR3 amino acids: CASSRQREWDYNEQFF. The CDR3 DNA reads as TGCGCCAGCAGCCGGCAGCGGGAGTGGGATTACAATGAGCAGTTCTTC. The gene calls are TRBV4-1 and TRBJ2-1, with 8 bases matching TRBD2. Germline CDR1 and CDR2: MGHRA and YSYEKL. The CDR3 consists of 16 residues. V gave up 4 bases and J gave up 4 bases; unmatched junction bases: 9.

This clone was detected a few times. This rearrangement joins TRBV9 to TRBJ2-1; 9 bases are shared with TRBD1. The V gene end was trimmed by 3 bases and the J gene end by 2 bases; junction bases not matched to a gene: 6. The CDR3 consists of 16 residues. The germline V gene encodes CDR1 SGDLS and CDR2 YYNGEE. CDR3 nucleotide sequence: TGTGCCAGCAGCGATGACAGGGGGAAGGCCTACAATGAGCAGTTCTTC. Translated: CASSDDRGKAYNEQFF.

The V call is TRBV12-5, the J call TRBJ2-1, with TRBD2 identical over 9 bases. Trimming at V came to 0 bases and at J to 1 base, leaving 7 bases not matched to a gene. The CDR3 totals 18 residues. Germline V gene sequence: CDR1 LGHNT, CDR2 FRNRAP. The DNA of the CDR3 is TGTGCTAGTGGTTTGGTACGTCTAGCGGGACTGTCCTACAATGAGCAGTTCTTC. Its protein is CASGLVRLAGLSYNEQFF. Together with reference TRBV12-5 and TRBJ2-1, the CDR3 gives the full variable domain: DARVTQTPRHKVTEMGQEVTMRCQPILGHNTVFWYRQTMMQGLELLAYFRNRAPLDDSGMPKDRFSAEMPDATLATLKIQPSEPRDSAVYFCASGLVRLAGLSYNEQFFGPGTRLTVL.

Concerning this clone itself: This sample includes further DNA sequences coding for the same CDR3. The chain carries TRBV27 and TRBJ1-2; a weak D match, TRBD1 (5 bases). There are 13 residues in the CDR3. The germline V and J ends were trimmed by 3 bases and 4 bases, with 9 bases remaining between them. Germline-derived CDR1 and CDR2 are MNHEY and SMNVEV (reference sequence). The CDR3 DNA follows: TGTGCCAGCAGTTTTCGGGGGGGCTATGGCTACACCTTC. Translated, it gives CASSFRGGYGYTF.

About this clone: The sample carries other DNA sequences with the same CDR3. J is TRBJ2-7 and V is TRBV25-1; 9 bases match TRBD2. The CDR3 runs 15 residues. The V segment lost 3 bases and the J segment 2 bases; nucleotides outside the gene matches: 5. Germline-derived CDR1 and CDR2 are MGHDK and SYGVNS. CDR3 sequence: CASSEGLAGTYEQYF. CDR3 sequence (DNA): TGTGCCAGCAGTGAGGGCCTAGCGGGGACCTACGAGCAGTACTTC.

The chain has TRBV25-1 and TRBJ1-2, with D hard to call. V shed 4 bases and J shed 5 bases, with 8 bases lying between them. The germline CDR1 and CDR2 sequences are MGHDK and SYGVNS. This CDR3 comprises 12 residues. This CDR3 is CASSARPYGYTF. In DNA form, the CDR3 reads TGTGCCAGCAGTGCTAGACCTTATGGCTACACCTTC.

In the case of this clone: At one end, the junction sequence differs from germline, possibly due to a read error. The rearrangement uses TRBV7-9 and TRBJ2-1, with a possible D match to TRBD2 (5 bases). Germline V gives CDR1 SEHNR, CDR2 FQNEAQ (reference sequence). CDR3 length: 12 residues. The CDR3 is CSSSHGGAAQFF. The CDR3 bases are TGTTCCAGCAGCCACGGTGGAGCGGCGCAGTTCTTC.

The chain carries TRBV5-1 and TRBJ2-5, with 10 bases lining up with TRBD2. The CDR3 runs to 13 residues. J was trimmed by 12 bases and V by 0 bases; bases with no gene match: 5. In germline, CDR1 is SGHRS, CDR2 YFSETQ. CDR3 DNA sequence: TGCGCCAGCAGCTTGGCACTAGCGGGATCTAAGTACTTC. Its translation is CASSLALAGSKYF.

This chain uses TRBV4-1 with TRBJ2-3; 10 bases are a match to TRBD2. The CDR3 length is 15 residues. Looked up from germline, CDR1 is MGHRA and CDR2 is YSYEKL. With 6 bases clipped from V and 1 base from J, the junction kept 4 bases outside the gene matches. The CDR3 reads CASSPGTSGTDTQYF. In DNA, the CDR3 is TGCGCCAGCAGTCCCGGGACTAGCGGCACAGATACGCAGTATTTT.

This clone was detected once. The gene calls are TRBV5-4 and TRBJ1-3; TRBD1 matches 10 bases. The CDR3 sequence is 17 residues long. Germline V gene data show CDR1 as SGHNT and CDR2 as YYREEE (reference sequence). After removal of 4 bases from V and 8 bases from J, the junction contained 15 bases not matched to a gene. In DNA form, the CDR3 reads TGTGCCAGCAGCAGGGACAGGGGATTGATTCTTATGGACACCATATATTTT. Its protein is CASSRDRGLILMDTIYF.